This T cell receptor beta chain is drawn from a study of cytomegalovirus exposure and HLA in healthy donors (dated 2017 in TCRdb). With regard to the full study: According to an earlier analysis of around 600 of the donors, 150 million to 200 million T cells yielded 120 million or so unique TCR beta sequences and approximately 300 Gb of sequence data. An early release covering roughly 600 HLA-typed donors comprised about 310 gigabases of sequencing data and around 80 million unique TCR sequences. Among the roughly 380 genotyped donors, around 81% belonged to the genetic ancestry cluster associated with self-reported Caucasian donors. The study aimed to test whether signatures of past pathogen exposure could be identified by cataloging public T cell receptors. The study used immunosequencing to profile the T cell repertoires of some 600 subjects and linked those repertoires to cytomegalovirus serostatus. In addition to the first cohort of roughly 700 subjects, a separate validation cohort of 120 different subjects was used. To predict cytomegalovirus infection status, the study brought together high-throughput TCR immunosequencing, statistical association of individual TCRs with disease status, and machine learning. In a later analysis, previously published TCR beta repertoires from hundreds of donors were re-analyzed and high-resolution HLA genotyping was added so that TCR occurrence patterns could be studied. Rather than using new phenotypic data, the later analysis identified candidate immune exposures from TCR beta sequences and from how often those sequences occurred across donors. In an earlier analysis of around 540 of the donors, high-throughput TCR beta sequencing was used to judge whether each TCR beta V gene segment behaved as functional or pseudogenic. Donor age, sex, ethnicity and CMV serostatus were compiled together with the repertoire data. Genome-wide SNP genotypes for about 65% of the 666 donors were used in a later genetic analysis, which treated that subset as a discovery cohort. Every repertoire in the discovery cohort had been generated on one and the same sequencing platform. HLA typing covered class I and class II loci at four-digit resolution. The number of typed donors differed by locus: roughly 629-640 for A, B, C, DRB1 and DQB1; 500 to 550 for DQA1; 600 to 610 for DPA1; and about 450 for DPB1. Several DR-DQ haplotypes were handled as single units for association and clustering because linkage in the cohort was strong. Among almost 400 genotyped donors of the cohort, an average of roughly 240,000 unique TCR beta nucleotide sequences were sequenced per donor, about a sixth of them non-productive.

Preparation of the library involved the immunoSEQ multiplex PCR assay. The multiplex PCR relied on a mix of 60 forward primers for TCR Vbeta segments and 13 reverse primers for TCR Jbeta segments. The CDR3 region of rearranged TCR beta genes was amplified from genomic DNA with a multiplex PCR assay. Amplified TCR beta libraries were sequenced as 87-base-pair reads on the Illumina HiSeq System. The paper's data handling went like this. A later analysis tallied roughly 76 million unique TCR beta chains across the 600 to 700 repertoires, and around 12 million of those chains were shared by two or more donors. Raw reads were error-corrected and collapsed into unique sequences by a nearest-neighbor algorithm in which closely related sequences were merged to remove PCR and sequencing errors. CDR3 sequences were aligned to IMGT reference sequences to assign V, D and J gene segments. Each retained sequence needed at least a six-nucleotide match to both a V gene segment and a J gene segment. Rearrangements were classified as productive when the CDR3 lacked stop codons and remained in frame with V and J, and all other rearrangements were classified as non-productive. Following IMGT convention, CDR3 was defined as the stretch from the second conserved V-encoded cysteine to the conserved J-encoded phenylalanine. Sequences without an unambiguous match to a single V gene segment were excluded from the earlier analysis of about 640 of the donors. An earlier analysis of approximately 590 of the donors classified V segments as functional when productive rearrangements were above 56.7% and as segregating when the standard deviation between donors was above 5%. A statistical classification framework was developed to diagnose cytomegalovirus status using the catalog of TCR beta chain sequences. In a later analysis, TCR nucleotide sequences were compared against IMGT/GENE-DB human TR gene sequences so that V and J genes could be assigned. Using the TCRdist pipeline, a later analysis assigned CDR3 sequences along with most-parsimonious VDJ recombination scenarios. In a later analysis, each TCR beta chain was defined by its CDR3 amino acid sequence together with its V-gene family, and reads without a unique V-gene family were excluded. A later analysis removed 450 to 600 highly shared, low-generation-probability nucleotide sequences to deal with suspected cross-contamination and a sequencing artifact. In a later analysis, a clonal expansion index was calculated for each public chain from normalized within-repertoire ranks of inferred template counts. In a later analysis, generation probabilities were computed with a VDJ recombination model fitted to out-of-frame rearrangements, and the resulting probabilities were checked against IGoR. In a later analysis, hypergeometric tests were used to score TCR-TCR, TCR-HLA and TCR-CMV co-occurrence, with a repertoire-size bias correction applied to TCR pairs. In a later analysis, false discovery rates were estimated by permuting HLA or CMV assignments 20 times. In a later analysis, co-occurring TCRs were grouped using DBSCAN, and TCRdist sequence similarity was added for clustering within HLA-allele-positive subsets. For co-occurrence clustering, repertoires with fewer than 30,000 or more than 120,000 public chains were excluded, along with about five repertoires with anomalous nucleotide sharing. In TCRdb, the immuneACCESS table is reduced to in-frame sequences with V and J assigned. These tables do not hold every clone; where another copy was compared, an unresolved V gene accounts for under half, and the others remain unexplained. That table gives V, J and clone size, and the DNA gave D and trimming. The sample table lists roughly 120,000 clones, more than 65% of them with a count of one. Approximately 0.9% of the sample goes to the ten largest clones.

The cohort was made up of 500 to 800 healthy bone marrow donors. All cohort members were sampled while nominally healthy, although unrecorded immune exposures were likely present. The donor tested CMV seronegative, placing the donor among the 300 to 400 seronegative members of the cohort. Each donor provided a peripheral blood sample, and peripheral blood mononuclear cells were used for TCR beta sequencing. The Qiagen DNeasy Blood Extraction Kit was used to extract genomic DNA from the blood cell samples. Of note for this clone: Its target antigen remains unknown. No qualities accompany the bases; no much larger clone lies one base away.

According to the germline V gene, CDR1 reads SGHNT and CDR2 reads YENEEA. Including the terminal cysteine and phenylalanine, the CDR3 comprises 12 residues. Only the CDR3 region is kept as DNA, spanning 36 bases read in frame from base 1. The germline ends are 11 bases apart after V is trimmed by 4 bases and J by 8 bases. General study outcomes and caveats: An association between a missense DCLRE1C variant and V-gene and J-gene trimming of TCR beta chains was found in a later genetic analysis and replicated in an independent cohort. Most CMV-associated TCR beta chains appeared to be HLA-restricted in a later analysis, and the HLA associations seemed to be driven largely by CMV exposure. Three of the identified cytomegalovirus-associated TCR beta chains were confirmed in vitro to be specific for cytomegalovirus antigens. A further reported finding was that TCR beta sequences accurately predicted the HLA-A and HLA-B alleles for most subjects in the first cohort. Linkage disequilibrium might explain the correlated functional status among segregating V segments, but an unknown experimental factor could not be excluded. In an earlier analysis of 587 of the donors, most TCR beta V segments appeared in productive rearrangements about 90% or about 30% of the time, broadly matching IMGT annotations. According to a later analysis, TCR association rates differed among HLA loci, with DRB1 alleles showing the most associated TCRs and HLA-C alleles showing the fewest. Assigning TCR associations to individual alleles was difficult when HLA alleles, especially DR and DQ, strongly co-occurred. Compared with the approximately 670-donor mean, donors in an Asian-associated ancestry cluster had fewer N-insertions in productive TCRs, according to a later genetic analysis. The presence/absence analyses assumed that sequencing depth was roughly uniform across donors, and that assumption may not be true. The study gave a list of 150 to 200 TCR beta chains associated with cytomegalovirus. While some public TCRs were present in many individuals, most TCR sequences turned up only very rarely across donors. Because the 87-base-pair reads could not distinguish some IMGT-functional V segments, including TRBV6-2 and TRBV6-3, those segments were excluded. Compared with equally common non-associated chains, HLA-associated TCR beta chains in a later analysis were more clonally expanded and had lower generation probabilities. A later analysis associated 15,000 or so TCR beta sequences with specific HLA alleles at a false discovery rate of 0.05. The only immune exposure information available for the cohort was CMV serostatus. Because HLA typing was unavailable for some donors at each locus, only the typed subset was used in association tests. The earlier analysis of almost 600 of the donors excluded approximately 15 rarely observed V segments, including chromosome 9 orphons, because counts were too low. A group of highly shared sequence variants was considered likely to be a technical artifact of the sequencing pipeline. It was suggested by the authors that the approach could potentially be generalized to other disease states and immunological phenotypes. The classifier was reported to diagnose cytomegalovirus status with high specificity and sensitivity in both the original and validation cohorts. This cohort had only TCR beta chains sequenced, and the lack of alpha or paired-chain data limited which features could be detected. A later analysis reported that several top co-occurrence clusters appeared linked to parvovirus B19, influenza, CMV and Epstein-Barr virus.

The clonotype comes from a woman younger than 45 in good health and CMV-seronegative. The source material was PBMCs. The receptor chain draws on TRBV11-3 and TRBJ1-1, and the D gene may be TRBD1, 5 bases matching. The CDR3 region: CASSSGGVEAFF. The nucleotide sequence reads TGTGCCAGCAGCTCAGGAGGGGTGGAAGCTTTCTTT.